The present T cell receptor beta chain was sequenced within a study of beta chain features in type 1 diabetes. Findings and caveats of the study: Shorter templates may be favored by PCR, equally so in patients and controls. People with Type 1 diabetes carried modestly yet significantly shorter TCRB CDR3s in all four CD4+ subsets.

Each donor gave one heparinised blood draw averaging about 116 mL. Sorted cells reached over 95% purity in every population. This CDR3 has 14 amino acids. Looked up from germline, CDR1 is SNHLY and CDR2 is FYNNEI. This clone occurred a few times. The antigen remains undetermined. Isolated RNA was reverse transcribed in full, so expressed TCRB transcripts were sequenced. Profiling relied on immunoSEQ multiplex PCR, and the TCRdb table lists in-frame clones only, not all of them. The table has hundreds of thousands of clones, around 12% seen once. The sample taken for sequencing was naive CD4+ T cells from blood. This clonotype originated in a young woman with type 1 diabetes. The V and J genes are TRBV2 and TRBJ2-7, with D perhaps matching TRBD2 (6 bases). CDR3 sequence (DNA): TGTGTCTCACAAGGGCGGGGTAGAGACTACGAGCAGTACTTC. Translating gives CVSQGRGRDYEQYF.